This T cell receptor beta chain is drawn from a study of shared clonotypes between healthy human individuals. Turning to the study itself: Researchers assigned three CD4 naive, three CD4 memory, two CD8 naive and one CD8 memory plate to each donor.

Points on this clone: What it binds is unknown.

Overall study results and limits: Relative to memory subsets, naive subsets generally showed larger estimated richness. Some clonotypes were shared by all four sorted-subset donors, while others were not shared. The non-shared ones had lower generation probabilities than the shared ones.

CD45RO-negative, CCR7-selected cells formed the naive CD8 fraction, which excluded terminally differentiated effector memory CD45RA+ cells. Repertoires were generated with immunoSEQ multiplex PCR, while TCRdb's copy carries only in-frame clones and drops some. The table includes about 2.1 million clones, around 93% detected once. The source of this sequence is a man aged 18 to 29 in good health. Some clones in this sample may be carry-over from other donors' samples. Material: naive CD8+ T cells from PBMCs.

CDR3 coding DNA: TGTGCCACCAGCAGAGTAATCGACGGGGAGCTGTTTTTT. Its translation: CATSRVIDGELFF. This sequence joins TRBV15 and TRBJ2-2; D remains unclear. CDR3 length equals 13 residues. Trimming removed 1 base from V and 7 bases from J, with 7 bases in between. Germline CDR1 reads LNHNV; CDR2 reads YYDKDF (reference sequence).